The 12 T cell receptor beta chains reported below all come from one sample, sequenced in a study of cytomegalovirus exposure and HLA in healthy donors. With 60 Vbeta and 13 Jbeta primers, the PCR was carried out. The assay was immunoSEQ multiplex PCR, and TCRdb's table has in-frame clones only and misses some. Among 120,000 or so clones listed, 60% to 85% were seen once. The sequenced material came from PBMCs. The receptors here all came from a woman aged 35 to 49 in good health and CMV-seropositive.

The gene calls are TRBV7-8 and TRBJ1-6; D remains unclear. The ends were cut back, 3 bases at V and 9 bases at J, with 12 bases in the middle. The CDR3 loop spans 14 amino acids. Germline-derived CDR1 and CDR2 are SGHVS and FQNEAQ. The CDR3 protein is CASSLDEGSSPLHF. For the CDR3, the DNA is TGTGCCAGCAGCTTGGATGAGGGTAGTTCACCCCTCCACTTT.

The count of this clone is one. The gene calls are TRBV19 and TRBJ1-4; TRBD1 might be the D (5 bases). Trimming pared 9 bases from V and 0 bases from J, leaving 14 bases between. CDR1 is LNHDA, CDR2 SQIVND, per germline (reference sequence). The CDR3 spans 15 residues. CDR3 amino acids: CASSPGHATNEKLFF. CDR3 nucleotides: TGTGCCAGCTCGCCTGGACACGCAACTAATGAAAAACTGTTTTTT.

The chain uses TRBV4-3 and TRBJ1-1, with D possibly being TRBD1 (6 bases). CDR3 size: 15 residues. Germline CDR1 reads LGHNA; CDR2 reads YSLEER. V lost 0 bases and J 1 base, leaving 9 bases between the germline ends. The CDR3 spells CASSQETGTNTEAFF. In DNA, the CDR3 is TGCGCCAGCAGCCAAGAGACAGGTACGAACACTGAAGCTTTCTTT.

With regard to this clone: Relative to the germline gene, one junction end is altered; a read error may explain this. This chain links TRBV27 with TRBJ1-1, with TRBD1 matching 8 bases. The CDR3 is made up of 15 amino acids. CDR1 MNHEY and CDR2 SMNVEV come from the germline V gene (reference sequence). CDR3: CASGFPDREDTEAFF. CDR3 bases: TGTGCCAGCGGTTTCCCGGACAGGGAGGACACTGAAGCTTTCTTT.

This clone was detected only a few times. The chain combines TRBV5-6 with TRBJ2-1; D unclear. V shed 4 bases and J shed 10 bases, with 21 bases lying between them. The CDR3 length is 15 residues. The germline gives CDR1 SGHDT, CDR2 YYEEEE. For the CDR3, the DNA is TGTGCCAGCAGCCCCCCAGCATTCCCAGGCTCCGAGCAGTTCTTC. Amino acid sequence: CASSPPAFPGSEQFF.

CDR3 sequence (DNA): TGCGCCAGCAGCTCAGGGTGGACACAGACTAGCGGGGGTACAGATACGCAGTATTTT. Protein sequence: CASSSGWTQTSGGTDTQYF. The J gene is TRBJ2-3, the V gene TRBV5-1; 12 nucleotides match TRBD2. CDR1 is SGHRS and CDR2 is YFSETQ in the germline V gene. The CDR3 is 19 amino acids. With 3 bases clipped from V and 3 bases from J, the junction kept 14 bases outside the gene matches. The variable domain in full, with the rest retrieved from reference TRBV5-1 and TRBJ2-3, is KAGVTQTPRYLIKTRGQQVTLSCSPISGHRSVSWYQQTPGQGLQFLFEYFSETQRNKGNFPGRFSGRQFSNSRSEMNVSTLELGDSALYLCASSSGWTQTSGGTDTQYFGPGTRLTVL.

The CDR3 nucleotides are TGTGCCAGCAGCTTAGGTTTCAGCGGGGGTGAGCAGTACTTC. Translated, it gives CASSLGFSGGEQYF. V usage is TRBV7-9 and J usage is TRBJ2-7, with 8 bases identical to TRBD2. With 1 base clipped from V and 7 bases from J, the junction kept 6 bases outside the gene matches. The CDR3 has 14 amino acids. Germline lookup yields CDR1 SEHNR and CDR2 FQNEAQ (reference sequence).

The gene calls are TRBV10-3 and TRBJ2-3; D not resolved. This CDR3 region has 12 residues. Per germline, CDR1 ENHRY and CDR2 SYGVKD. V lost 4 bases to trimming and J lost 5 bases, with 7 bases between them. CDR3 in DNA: TGTGCCATCAGTGGAGGCCAAGATACGCAGTATTTT. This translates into CAISGGQDTQYF.

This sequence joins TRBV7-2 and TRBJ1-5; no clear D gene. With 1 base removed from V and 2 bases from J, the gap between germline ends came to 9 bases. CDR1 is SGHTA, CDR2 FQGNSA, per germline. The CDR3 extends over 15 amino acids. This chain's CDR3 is CASSLVTAGNQPQHF. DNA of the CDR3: TGTGCCAGCAGCTTAGTAACAGCTGGCAATCAGCCCCAGCATTTT. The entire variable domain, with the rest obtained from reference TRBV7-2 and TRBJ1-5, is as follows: GAGVSQSPSNKVTEKGKDVELRCDPISGHTALYWYRQSLGQGLEFLIYFQGNSAPDKSGLPSDRFSAERTGGSVSTLTIQRTQQEDSAVYLCASSLVTAGNQPQHFGDGTRLSIL.

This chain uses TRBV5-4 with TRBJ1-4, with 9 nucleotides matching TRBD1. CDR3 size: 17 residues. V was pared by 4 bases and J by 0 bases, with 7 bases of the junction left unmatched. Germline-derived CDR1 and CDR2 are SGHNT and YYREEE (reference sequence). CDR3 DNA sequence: TGTGCCAGCAGCGATCTGACAGGGGGTGCAACTAATGAAAAACTGTTTTTT. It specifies CASSDLTGGATNEKLFF.

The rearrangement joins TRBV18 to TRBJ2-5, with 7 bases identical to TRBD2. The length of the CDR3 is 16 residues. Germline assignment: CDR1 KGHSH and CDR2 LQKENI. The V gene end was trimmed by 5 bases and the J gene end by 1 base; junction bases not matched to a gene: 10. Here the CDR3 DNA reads TGTGCCAGCTCAAAAACCCTGGGACTACTCCAAGAGACCCAGTACTTC. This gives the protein CASSKTLGLLQETQYF.

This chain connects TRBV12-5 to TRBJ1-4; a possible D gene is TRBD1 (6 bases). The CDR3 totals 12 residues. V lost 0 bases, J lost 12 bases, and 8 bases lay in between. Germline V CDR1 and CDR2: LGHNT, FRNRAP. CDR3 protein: CASGLVQGELFF. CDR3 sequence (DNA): TGTGCTAGTGGTTTGGTACAGGGAGAACTGTTTTTT.